The 10 T cell receptor beta chains reported below all come from one sample, sequenced in a study of T-cell memory formation after mild COVID-19 (TCRdb year 2021). Libraries were made using 5' RACE. The instrument given in TCRdb is Illumina NovaSeq 6000. TCRdb handled the public reads itself, with Q25 trimming in fastp and clone calling in MiXCR, and kept productive beta chains. Rows with one shared CDR3 protein collapse into an entry with the most common genes and DNA. This sample has under 250,000 distinct CDR3 sequences in its table, and over 15% of those were observed once. The ten biggest clones cover around 2.2% of the sample. The sequenced sample consisted of PBMCs or a T cell subset sorted from them (not recorded which). These receptors originate from an adult woman who had mild COVID-19 (a few samples of this study predate the infection). The sample titles of this study are shuffled in the database, so cell type and time point are left out; the donor was told from shared clones.

The V gene is TRBV5-1, the J gene TRBJ1-1; TRBD1 agrees at 9 bases. This CDR3 spans 13 amino acids. After removal of 3 bases from V and 7 bases from J, the junction contained 4 bases not matched to a gene. Germline V gene lookup returns CDR1 SGHRS and CDR2 YFSETQ. CDR3 in amino acids: CASSSGQGNEAFF. In DNA form, the CDR3 reads TGCGCCAGCAGCTCAGGACAGGGGAATGAAGCTTTCTTT.

This clonotype was seen ten or more times. The chain combines TRBV7-2 with TRBJ2-7; a possible D gene is TRBD2 (6 bases). Germline assignment: CDR1 SGHTA and CDR2 FQGNSA. Trimming took 1 base from V and 0 from J, leaving 13 bases between them. This CDR3 has 16 residues. The CDR3 is CASSLGLAGSSYEQYF. The CDR3 DNA sequence: TGTGCCAGCAGCTTAGGTTTGGCGGGGAGCTCCTACGAGCAGTACTTC.

V usage is TRBV2 and J usage is TRBJ2-4, with D hard to call. V lost 4 bases, J lost 7 bases, and 8 bases lay in between. This CDR3 has 12 residues. CDR1 and CDR2 from the germline V gene are SNHLY and FYNNEI. This CDR3 reads CASSAGSNIQYF. The CDR3 region has the DNA TGTGCCAGCAGTGCCGGGTCCAACATTCAGTACTTC.

The chain is built from TRBV5-1 and TRBJ1-6, with 8 bases matching TRBD1. V lost 0 bases to trimming and J lost 9 bases; unmatched junction nucleotides: 5. Germline assignment: CDR1 SGHRS and CDR2 YFSETQ. The CDR3 sequence is 15 residues long. CDR3 nucleotide sequence: TGCGCCAGCAGCTTGGAGGGGACAGGAATTTCACCCCTCCACTTT. As protein: CASSLEGTGISPLHF.

This clonotype was found a few times. This chain connects TRBV5-1 to TRBJ2-7; 15 bases fit TRBD2. The CDR3 is 15 amino acids. Germline V lookup: CDR1 SGHRS, CDR2 YFSETQ. With 4 bases clipped from V and 7 bases from J, the junction kept 6 bases outside the gene matches. The CDR3 loop reads CASSTGTSGGSEQYF. The CDR3 DNA sequence: TGCGCCAGCAGCACCGGGACTAGCGGGGGGTCTGAGCAGTACTTC.

This clonotype appeared many times. The rearrangement uses TRBV4-1 and TRBJ1-1; TRBD1 agrees at 7 bases. This CDR3 has 13 amino acids. With V trimmed by 3 bases and J by 7 bases, 5 bases remained unmatched. Germline CDR1 reads MGHRA; CDR2 reads YSYEKL. The CDR3 sequence: CASSQTGFVEAFF. The CDR3 DNA is TGCGCCAGCAGCCAGACAGGGTTTGTTGAAGCTTTCTTT.

This clonotype was detected a few times. The chain carries TRBV30 and TRBJ2-5; TRBD2 matches at 10 bases. The CDR3 sequence is 14 residues long. Germline V gene data show CDR1 as GTSNPN and CDR2 as SVGIG (reference sequence). V gave up 3 bases and J gave up 3 bases; unmatched junction bases: 4. Here the CDR3 DNA reads TGTGCCTGGAGAGGACTAGCGGCAAAAGAGACCCAGTACTTC. This translates into CAWRGLAAKETQYF.

This clonotype was counted only a few times. The chain carries TRBV5-1 and TRBJ1-1, with D possibly TRBD1 on 5 matching bases. The CDR3 spans 14 residues. Per the germline V gene, CDR1 is SGHRS and CDR2 is YFSETQ. V lost 0 bases, J lost 5 bases, and 11 bases lay in between. The DNA of the CDR3 is TGCGCCAGCAGCTTGGCGGCAGGGACGACTGAAGCTTTCTTT. Translated, it gives CASSLAAGTTEAFF.

This clonotype appeared a few times. The chain is built from TRBV29-1 and TRBJ2-7, with 9 bases fitting TRBD2. Germline loops: CDR1 SQVTM, CDR2 ANQGSEA. CDR3 size: 14 residues. Trimming took 8 bases from V and 3 from J; bases not matched to a gene: 11. The CDR3 protein is CSFARAGGGYEQYF. The CDR3 DNA follows: TGCAGCTTTGCCAGAGCGGGGGGAGGCTACGAGCAGTACTTC.

This clonotype was counted only a few times. The J gene is TRBJ2-3, the V gene TRBV6-2 or TRBV6-3; D remains ambiguous. V was shortened by 10 bases and J by 4 bases, with 9 bases between the two germline ends. The CDR3 contains 11 residues. The germline V gene has CDR1 MNHEY and CDR2 SVGEGT. The CDR3 bases are TGTGCCACCGGTCAAGCAGATACGCAGTATTTT. It translates to CATGQADTQYF.